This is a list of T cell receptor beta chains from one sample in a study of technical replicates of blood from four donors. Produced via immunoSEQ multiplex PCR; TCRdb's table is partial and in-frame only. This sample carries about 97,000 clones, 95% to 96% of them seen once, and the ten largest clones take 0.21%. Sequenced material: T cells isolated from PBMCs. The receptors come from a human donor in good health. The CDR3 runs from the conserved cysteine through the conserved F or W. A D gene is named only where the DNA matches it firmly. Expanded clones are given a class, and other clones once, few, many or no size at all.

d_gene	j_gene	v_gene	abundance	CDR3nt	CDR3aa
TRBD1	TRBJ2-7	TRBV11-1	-	TGTGCCAGCAGCTTCGCTGACAGGGGGTCTGGTGAGCAGTACTTC	CASSFADRGSGEQYF
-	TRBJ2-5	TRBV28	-	TGTGCCAGCAGACAACAGGGAGAGACCCAGTACTTC	CASRQQGETQYF
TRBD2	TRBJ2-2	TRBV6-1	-	TGTGCCAGCAGTGGGGTAGCGGGAGGAGGGACCGGGGAGCTGTTTTTT	CASSGVAGGGTGELFF
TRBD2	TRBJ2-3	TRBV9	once	TGTGCCAGCAGCTTCCAGAGCGGGGGTGATACGCAGTATTTT	CASSFQSGGDTQYF
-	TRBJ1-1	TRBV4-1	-	TGCGCCAGCAGCCAAGGAGGATTTGAGGGCACTGAAGCTTTCTTT	CASSQGGFEGTEAFF
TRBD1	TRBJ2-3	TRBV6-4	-	TGTGCCAGCCGCCAGGGGGGCACAGATACGCAGTATTTT	CASRQGGTDTQYF
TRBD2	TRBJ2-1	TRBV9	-	TGTGCCAGCAGCGGAGTAGCGGGTCCCCATCTGTTCTTC	CASSGVAGPHLFF
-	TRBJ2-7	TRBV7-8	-	TGTGCCAGCAGCTTAGAGTCCCTTCTGACAGGCGGTTTCTACGAGCAGTACTTC	CASSLESLLTGGFYEQYF
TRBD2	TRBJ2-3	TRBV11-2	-	TGTGCCACCGAGCTAGACGCCCTTGGCGGGAGGGCCGCAGATACGCAGTATTTT	CATELDALGGRAADTQYF
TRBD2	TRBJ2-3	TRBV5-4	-	TGTGCCAGCAGCCATTGGGGGGGAAGCACAGATACGCAGTATTTT	CASSHWGGSTDTQYF
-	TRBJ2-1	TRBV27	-	TGTGCCAGCACACCTCAGGGGCTCGGGTACAATGAGCAGTTCTTC	CASTPQGLGYNEQFF
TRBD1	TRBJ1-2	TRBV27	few	TGTGCCAGCAGTGGACAGGGAGGTTCGGGCTACACCTTC	CASSGQGGSGYTF
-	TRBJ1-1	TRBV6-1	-	TGTGCCAGCAGTTCCGGACAAGACTCGAACACTGAAGCTTTCTTT	CASSSGQDSNTEAFF
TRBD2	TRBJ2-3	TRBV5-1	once	TGCGCCAGCAGCTTTCTAGCGGGGGGCACAGATACGCAGTATTTT	CASSFLAGGTDTQYF
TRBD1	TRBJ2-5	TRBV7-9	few	TGTGCCAGCAGCTCAGACCTGGACAGGGTACAGACCCAGTACTTC	CASSSDLDRVQTQYF
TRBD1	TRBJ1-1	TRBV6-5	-	TGTGCCAGCACCAAACAGGGGGCCAACACTGAAGCTTTCTTT	CASTKQGANTEAFF
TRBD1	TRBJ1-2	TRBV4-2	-	TGTGCCAGCAGCCATGACTATAATAACAGGGGAAATGGCTACACCTTC	CASSHDYNNRGNGYTF
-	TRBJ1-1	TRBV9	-	TGTGCCAGCAGCGCGGATGTAGGGGGGGCTAAAGCTTTCTTT	CASSADVGGAKAFF
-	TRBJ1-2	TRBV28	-	TGTGCCAGCAGGCAGGGTGGGAACTATGGCTACACCTTC	CASRQGGNYGYTF
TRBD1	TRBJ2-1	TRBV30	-	TGTGCCTGGAGTTCATCCCTATTGGACAGGGACTACAATGAGCAGTTCTTC	CAWSSSLLDRDYNEQFF
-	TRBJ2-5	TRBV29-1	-	TGCAGCGTTGTGAATACAGGAGCCGAAGAGACCCAGTACTTC	CSVVNTGAEETQYF
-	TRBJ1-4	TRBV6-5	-	TGTGCCATCAAAAAACCACAGGGCCCTGACGAAAAACTGTTTTTT	CAIKKPQGPDEKLFF
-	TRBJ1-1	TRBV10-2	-	TGCGCCAGCAGCCCCAGGGTATGGGATACTGAAGCTTTCTTT	CASSPRVWDTEAFF
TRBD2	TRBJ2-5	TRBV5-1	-	TGCGCCAGCAGCCAGCATAGCGGGGAAGAGACCCAGTACTTC	CASSQHSGEETQYF
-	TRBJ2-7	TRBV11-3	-	TGTGCCAGCAGCCCAGACAGGCTCTACGAGCAGTACTTC	CASSPDRLYEQYF
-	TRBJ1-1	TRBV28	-	TGTGCCAGCAGTTTAGAGGGGAGGGGTACTGAAGCTTTCTTT	CASSLEGRGTEAFF
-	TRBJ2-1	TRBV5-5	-	TGTGCCAGCAGCTTGGAACGAGGGGGGGACTCCTACAATGAGCAGTTCTTC	CASSLERGGDSYNEQFF
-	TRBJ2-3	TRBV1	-	TGCACCAGCAGCCAAGATCTGGGCGGGGGGGCGGCAGATACGCAGTATTTT	CTSSQDLGGGAADTQYF
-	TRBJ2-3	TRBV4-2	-	TGTGCCAGCAGCCCCTTCCGGGACACAGATACGCAGTATTTT	CASSPFRDTDTQYF
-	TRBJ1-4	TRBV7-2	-	TGTGCCAGCAGCACCCCTACGGGGGGAACTAATGAAAAACTGTTTTTT	CASSTPTGGTNEKLFF
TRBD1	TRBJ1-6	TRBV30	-	TGTGCCTGGAAACCGGGACAGAGCTCCTATAATTCACCCCTCCACTTT	CAWKPGQSSYNSPLHF
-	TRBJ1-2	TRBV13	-	TGTGCCAGCAGCTTAAAGACGCGGTGGGACTATGGCTACACCTTC	CASSLKTRWDYGYTF
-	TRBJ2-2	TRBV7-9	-	TGTGCCAGCAGGCTAAACACCGGGGAGCTGTTTTTT	CASRLNTGELFF
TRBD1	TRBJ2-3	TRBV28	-	TGTGCCAGCAGTTGGACAGGTAGCACAGATACGCAGTATTTT	CASSWTGSTDTQYF
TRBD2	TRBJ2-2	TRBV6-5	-	TGTGCCAGCAGTTCTCAGACTAGCGGGAGAACCGGGGAGCTGTTTTTT	CASSSQTSGRTGELFF
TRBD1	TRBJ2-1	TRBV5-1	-	TGCGCCAGCAGCGAGGGGACAGGGCCCCACAATGAGCAGTTCTTC	CASSEGTGPHNEQFF
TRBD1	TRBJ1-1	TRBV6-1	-	TGTGCCAGCAGCGCATCTTCAGGGGGGAACACTGAAGCTTTCTTT	CASSASSGGNTEAFF
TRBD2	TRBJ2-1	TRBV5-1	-	TGCGCCAGCAGCTTGGGGCTAGCGGGAACGTATGAGCAGTTCTTC	CASSLGLAGTYEQFF
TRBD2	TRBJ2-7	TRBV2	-	TGTGCCAGCAGGGGACTAGCGATCGGCGAGCAGTACTTC	CASRGLAIGEQYF
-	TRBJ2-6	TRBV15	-	TGTGCCACCAGCAGAGACCCTTCTGCGGGGGCCAACGTCCTGACTTTC	CATSRDPSAGANVLTF
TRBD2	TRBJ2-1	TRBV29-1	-	TGCAGCGCGTTTCATAGCGGGAGGAGAGATGAGCAGTTCTTC	CSAFHSGRRDEQFF
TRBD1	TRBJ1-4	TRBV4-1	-	TGCGCCAGCAGCCTGGGACAGAAGAGCGCCGAACTGTTTTTT	CASSLGQKSAELFF
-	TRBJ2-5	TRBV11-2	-	TGTGCCAGCAGCTTATTTTCAGGGGGGATAGGAGAGACCCAGTACTTC	CASSLFSGGIGETQYF
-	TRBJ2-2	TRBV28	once	TGTGCCAGCAGCCAGGGGACCGGGGAGCTGTTTTTT	CASSQGTGELFF
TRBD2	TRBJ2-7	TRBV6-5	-	TGTGCCAGCGGGACTAGCGGCTACGAGCAGTACTTC	CASGTSGYEQYF
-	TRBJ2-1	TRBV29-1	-	TGCAGCGTTGAAGATCCCCAAAACAATGAGCAGTTCTTC	CSVEDPQNNEQFF
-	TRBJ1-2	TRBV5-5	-	TGTGCCAGCAGCTTGGAACAGGGCGACTATGGCTACACCTTC	CASSLEQGDYGYTF